Below are 16 T cell receptor beta chains sequenced from a single sample in a study of CD8 T cells in ankylosing spondylitis. TCRdb used MiXCR to reprocess the 5' RACE reads, holding one entry per CDR3 protein. The table has a few hundred thousand distinct CDR3 sequences, 18% seen once. The sample taken for sequencing was blood, either unsorted or a sorted T cell fraction (not recorded which). The receptors originated from a male donor with ankylosing spondylitis or in good health (not recorded which).

This clonotype was seen a handful of times. The chain employs TRBV4-3 and TRBJ2-7, with D uncertain. Trimming took off 0 bases at V and 2 bases at J, with 11 bases between the two ends. Germline-derived CDR1 and CDR2 are LGHNA and YSLEER. CDR3 length: 15 residues. CDR3: CASSQDWRSPYEQYF. CDR3 coding DNA: TGCGCCAGCAGCCAAGATTGGCGGAGCCCCTACGAGCAGTACTTC.

The chain's CDR3 is CASSLFEDAWNEQFF. The DNA for the CDR3 is TGTGCCAGCAGTTTATTTGAGGACGCATGGAATGAGCAGTTCTTC. The rearrangement uses TRBV12-3 or TRBV12-4 and TRBJ2-1; D remains ambiguous. The CDR3 is made up of 15 amino acids. V lost 2 bases and J 7 bases, leaving 15 bases between the germline ends.

The chain links TRBV29-1 to TRBJ2-7; 7 nucleotides align to TRBD2. The V and J ends lost 6 bases and 2 bases, in that order; junction bases with no gene match: 10. The CDR3 runs 14 residues. From germline, CDR1 is SQVTM and CDR2 ANQGSEA. CDR3: CSVDGRGDPYEQYF. CDR3 nucleotides: TGCAGCGTGGACGGACGGGGGGATCCCTACGAGCAGTACTTC.

This clonotype was counted at least ten times. The chain is built from TRBV11-2 and TRBJ2-4; D is possibly TRBD2 (5 bases). This CDR3 has 14 residues. Trimming took off 1 base at V and 6 bases at J, with 10 bases between the two ends. Germline CDR1 reads SGHAT; CDR2 reads FQNNGV. Here the CDR3 DNA reads TGTGCCAGCAGCTTAGTCGAGGGAAGAAACATTCAGTACTTC. Translating gives CASSLVEGRNIQYF.

A few counts support this clonotype. The chain has TRBV6-1 and TRBJ2-3, with no clear D. V shed 6 bases and J shed 3 bases, with 13 bases lying between them. The CDR3 loop spans 14 amino acids. The germline gives CDR1 MNHNS, CDR2 SASEGT. The CDR3 protein is CASSRPERTDTQYF. DNA for the CDR3: TGTGCCAGCAGCAGGCCAGAAAGAACAGATACGCAGTATTTT.

This clonotype has a count of ten or more. This sequence joins TRBV6-5 and TRBJ2-7; possible D gene TRBD1, 6 bases. V was clipped by 7 bases and J by 6 bases, with 10 bases between them. The CDR3 contains 11 residues. Per germline, CDR1 MNHEY and CDR2 SVGAGI. The DNA of the CDR3 is TGTGCCAGCACCTTACAGGGCGAGCAGTACTTC. It codes for CASTLQGEQYF.

This clonotype was seen a few times. This rearrangement joins TRBV10-1 to TRBJ2-7, with D possibly TRBD2 on 5 matching bases. The CDR3 is made up of 15 amino acids. Trimming removed 0 bases from V and 2 bases from J, with 11 bases in between. The germline CDR1 and CDR2 sequences are WNHNN and SYGVQD (reference sequence). CDR3 DNA sequence: TGCGCCAGCAGTGAGTCGAGGGCGTCCCCCTACGAGCAGTACTTC. It is translated as CASSESRASPYEQYF.

The V gene is TRBV19, the J gene TRBJ2-2; unclear D gene. This CDR3 contains 15 residues. Germline V CDR1 and CDR2: LNHDA, SQIVND (reference sequence). Between the trimmed V and J ends, which lost 5 bases and 1 base, there was a span of 11 bases. The CDR3 DNA is TGTGCCAGTAGTGGTTGGGCTGGGAACACCGGGGAGCTGTTTTTT. This sequence encodes CASSGWAGNTGELFF.

This sequence joins TRBV7-6 and TRBJ2-2, with 7 bases that match TRBD1. The CDR3 is 18 amino acids. Losses at the gene ends were 5 bases for V and 2 bases for J; bases not matched to a gene: 14. Germline CDR1 and CDR2: SGHVS and FNYEAQ. DNA for the CDR3: TGTGCCAGCAGCCCCAAGGGGTCGCAGGGGGTCAACACCGGGGAGCTGTTTTTT. This translates into CASSPKGSQGVNTGELFF. The entire variable domain, with the rest obtained from reference TRBV7-6 and TRBJ2-2, is as follows: GAGVSQSPRYKVTKRGQDVALRCDPISGHVSLYWYRQALGQGPEFLTYFNYEAQQDKSGLPNDRFSAERPEGSISTLTIQRTEQRDSAMYRCASSPKGSQGVNTGELFFGEGSRLTVL.

The genes are TRBV12-3 or TRBV12-4 and TRBJ1-2; TRBD1 matches at 9 bases. J lost 7 bases, V lost 9 bases, and 6 bases had no gene match. This CDR3 is built from 12 residues. The DNA of the CDR3 is TGTGCCAGTACAGGGGGCGCGGGTGGCTACACCTTC. It codes for CASTGGAGGYTF.

The chain's CDR3 is CSARIVEQGNGVSSYEQYF. CDR3 bases: TGCAGTGCTAGGATCGTTGAACAGGGGAATGGGGTGAGCTCCTACGAGCAGTACTTC. This chain links TRBV20-1 with TRBJ2-7; 7 bases agree with TRBD1. J gave up 0 bases and V 3 bases, and 20 bases lay outside the gene matches. Germline assignment: CDR1 DFQATT and CDR2 SNEGSKA (reference sequence). The CDR3 contains 19 residues.

The chain uses TRBV11-2 and TRBJ2-1; 7 positions agree with TRBD2. Germline V gene lookup returns CDR1 SGHAT and CDR2 FQNNGV. Losses at the gene ends were 2 bases for V and 4 bases for J; bases not matched to a gene: 5. The CDR3 is 15 residues long. As DNA, the CDR3 is TGTGCCAGCAGCTTAATTGTGGGAGGGTACAATGAGCAGTTCTTC. Translating gives CASSLIVGGYNEQFF.

This chain connects TRBV12-3 or TRBV12-4 to TRBJ2-3, with 9 nucleotides matching TRBD1. J lost 2 bases, V lost 6 bases, and 9 bases had no gene match. This CDR3 contains 16 residues. The CDR3 sequence is CASSRPGQGYTDTQYF. In DNA, the CDR3 is TGTGCCAGCAGCCGCCCGGGACAGGGTTACACAGATACGCAGTATTTT.

About this clonotype itself: A much larger clonotype is one base distant, so this may be a read error. V gene TRBV7-2 combines with J gene TRBJ1-3; the D is unclear. Germline loops: CDR1 SGHTA, CDR2 FQGNSA. V lost 3 bases to trimming and J lost 2 bases, with 5 bases between them. This CDR3 has 13 amino acids. The CDR3, as DNA: TGTGCCAGCAGCTTCTCCCCTGGAAACACCATATATTTT. It encodes CASSFSPGNTIYF. The full variable domain, completed using reference TRBV7-2 and TRBJ1-3, is GAGVSQSPSNKVTEKGKDVELRCDPISGHTALYWYRQSLGQGLEFLIYFQGNSAPDKSGLPSDRFSAERTGGSVSTLTIQRTQQEDSAVYLCASSFSPGNTIYFGEGSWLTVV.

In its sample, this clonotype was seen a few times. The rearrangement links TRBV2 to TRBJ2-1; D is unclear. V dropped 10 bases and J dropped 6 bases, with 19 bases sitting between them. This CDR3 comprises 14 residues. Germline V gene lookup returns CDR1 SNHLY and CDR2 FYNNEI. This CDR3 is CATSHGFGPNEQFF. The CDR3 DNA sequence: TGTGCCACCTCGCATGGGTTCGGCCCCAATGAGCAGTTCTTC.

This clonotype was observed a handful of times. The V and J genes are TRBV29-1 and TRBJ2-5, with 9 nucleotides matching TRBD1. The CDR3 sequence is 13 residues long. Germline values: CDR1 SQVTM, CDR2 ANQGSEA. J was trimmed by 4 bases and V by 7 bases; bases with no gene match: 7. The chain's CDR3 is CSGGQGTVETQYF. Written as DNA, the CDR3 is TGCAGCGGGGGACAGGGTACAGTAGAGACCCAGTACTTC.